The rows below give T cell receptor beta chains drawn from one sample of a study of blood T cell repertoires in COVID-19. TCRdb's table, derived via immunoSEQ multiplex PCR, lists solely in-frame clones and lacks some. Here the sample spans fewer than 90,000 clones, 75% to 90% being singletons. Sequencing was done on a sample of peripheral blood. These receptors came from an elderly woman with acute or convalescent COVID-19. CDR3s leave out the opening cysteine and the closing phenylalanine or tryptophan. Each record gives: D gene, V gene, J gene, CDR3 protein. The D gene is left open where the match is weak.

D: TRBD2; V: TRBV2; J: TRBJ2-7; CDR3: ANRLAGGHEQY
D: .; V: TRBV28; J: TRBJ1-2; CDR3: ASSFWAGYDYGYT
D: .; V: TRBV2; J: TRBJ1-2; CDR3: ASSYRTVRQNYGYT
D: .; V: TRBV20-1; J: TRBJ2-5; CDR3: SASLGGQETQY
D: .; V: TRBV19; J: TRBJ2-7; CDR3: ASSPNQGVWYEQY
D: .; V: TRBV9; J: TRBJ2-3; CDR3: ASSGTTHTDTQY
D: .; V: TRBV27; J: TRBJ1-2; CDR3: ASSYDAGNLGGYT
D: .; V: TRBV14; J: TRBJ2-1; CDR3: ASSQQDNSYNEQF
D: TRBD2; V: TRBV7-6; J: TRBJ2-3; CDR3: ASSLVRSGLAGPDTQY
D: TRBD1; V: TRBV7-9; J: TRBJ2-5; CDR3: ASSTLGTGQETQY
D: .; V: TRBV3-1/TRBV3-2; J: TRBJ2-7; CDR3: ASSQVPGYEQY
D: TRBD1; V: TRBV24-1; J: TRBJ2-3; CDR3: ATSSGQGNTDTQY
D: .; V: TRBV4-2; J: TRBJ1-6; CDR3: ASSQDVQGGSPLH
D: .; V: TRBV15; J: TRBJ1-1; CDR3: ATSQVRGFQAF
D: .; V: TRBV6-5; J: TRBJ2-2; CDR3: ASRQGTSTTGELF
D: TRBD2; V: TRBV4-1; J: TRBJ2-2; CDR3: ASSQVILGLAGGNTGELF
D: .; V: TRBV9; J: TRBJ2-1; CDR3: ASSYGVSVYNEQF
D: .; V: TRBV4-2; J: TRBJ1-2; CDR3: ASSQSPPYPIGYGYT
D: .; V: TRBV3-1/TRBV3-2; J: TRBJ1-4; CDR3: ASSQDLGRGGLF
D: TRBD1; V: TRBV3-1/TRBV3-2; J: TRBJ1-6; CDR3: ASSPRTGGSPLH
D: TRBD2; V: TRBV19; J: TRBJ2-7; CDR3: ASSIRLAGSYEQY
D: TRBD1; V: TRBV9; J: TRBJ2-7; CDR3: ASSAGQGGLEQY
D: .; V: TRBV6-5; J: TRBJ2-7; CDR3: ASSQGPSYEQY
D: TRBD1; V: TRBV5-1; J: TRBJ2-5; CDR3: ASADPRQGASETQY
D: .; V: TRBV7-9; J: TRBJ2-2; CDR3: ASSLVEGVTGELF
D: .; V: TRBV3-1/TRBV3-2; J: TRBJ1-5; CDR3: ASSLGGSNQPQH
D: .; V: TRBV5-1; J: TRBJ2-2; CDR3: ASSFTRPGNVGELF
D: .; V: TRBV19; J: TRBJ2-4; CDR3: ASSMRMAKNIQY
D: .; V: TRBV6-6; J: TRBJ2-1; CDR3: ASRGQNLGNEQF
D: .; V: TRBV5-5; J: TRBJ1-5; CDR3: ASTVGRGGNQPQH
D: TRBD1; V: TRBV11-2; J: TRBJ1-2; CDR3: ASSQRGTGHSYT
D: TRBD2; V: TRBV10-2; J: TRBJ2-1; CDR3: ASSEGFSGGARLGEQF
D: TRBD1; V: TRBV4-1; J: TRBJ2-7; CDR3: ASSQGFRTGRTYEQY
D: .; V: TRBV6-5; J: TRBJ1-1; CDR3: ASSYSGTTNTEAF
D: .; V: TRBV1; J: TRBJ2-3; CDR3: TSKGLAKDTQY
D: .; V: TRBV11-2; J: TRBJ1-2; CDR3: ASRNTPRGNYGYT
D: TRBD1; V: TRBV5-4; J: TRBJ2-3; CDR3: ASSWDRGLGPVGDTQY
D: TRBD2; V: TRBV27; J: TRBJ2-2; CDR3: ASSRWGGSDTGELF
D: TRBD2; V: TRBV24-1; J: TRBJ2-7; CDR3: ATSDLGTSGPREQY
D: .; V: TRBV21-1; J: TRBJ2-5; CDR3: ASSKKGLRTSPEETQY
D: .; V: TRBV5-1; J: TRBJ2-7; CDR3: ASSLNGDNYEQY
D: .; V: TRBV9; J: TRBJ1-4; CDR3: ASSTGLKEKLF